Listed below are T cell receptor beta chains from one sample, sequenced in a study of blood T cell repertoires in COVID-19. The repertoire was sequenced with immunoSEQ multiplex PCR; TCRdb's copy has only in-frame clones and lacks some. The sample has under 300,000 clones, roughly 87% seen once. The sample comprised PBMCs or T cells enriched from blood (not recorded which). The source of these receptors is a woman between 25 and 40 years old with acute COVID-19. The CDR3 runs from the conserved cysteine through the conserved F or W. D genes are given only for firm matches. Expanded clones get a size class; other rows say once, few or many, or leave the size out.

clone_size: .; d_call: TRBD1; v_call: TRBV2; j_call: TRBJ2-5; cdr3_aa: CASSAWTGETQYF; cdr3_nt: TGTGCCAGCAGTGCTTGGACAGGCGAGACCCAGTACTTC
clone_size: .; d_call: TRBD1; v_call: TRBV5-6; j_call: TRBJ1-3; cdr3_aa: CASSQLDRGLRGNTIYF; cdr3_nt: TGTGCCAGCAGCCAACTGGACAGGGGGCTTCGTGGAAACACCATATATTTT
clone_size: .; d_call: TRBD2; v_call: TRBV2; j_call: TRBJ2-7; cdr3_aa: CASSDGTTRPYEQYF; cdr3_nt: TGTGCCAGCAGTGATGGGACTACTCGCCCCTACGAGCAGTACTTC
clone_size: .; d_call: TRBD2; v_call: TRBV7-9; j_call: TRBJ2-1; cdr3_aa: CASSAPTSGGNEQFF; cdr3_nt: TGTGCCAGCAGCGCTCCGACTAGCGGGGGAAATGAGCAGTTCTTC
clone_size: .; d_call: .; v_call: TRBV6-2/TRBV6-3; j_call: TRBJ2-5; cdr3_aa: CASSYAGKETQYF; cdr3_nt: TGTGCCAGCAGTTACGCGGGGAAAGAGACCCAGTACTTC
clone_size: .; d_call: .; v_call: TRBV11-3; j_call: TRBJ2-6; cdr3_aa: CASSPGALAVSGANVLTF; cdr3_nt: TGTGCCAGCAGCCCAGGGGCCCTCGCCGTATCTGGGGCCAACGTCCTGACTTTC
clone_size: once; d_call: TRBD1; v_call: TRBV25-1; j_call: TRBJ1-2; cdr3_aa: CASRKESGGNYGYTF; cdr3_nt: TGTGCCAGCAGGAAGGAGTCAGGGGGCAACTATGGCTACACCTTC
clone_size: .; d_call: TRBD2; v_call: TRBV4-3; j_call: TRBJ2-7; cdr3_aa: CASSRTAGENYEQYF; cdr3_nt: TGCGCCAGCAGCCGAACAGCGGGAGAGAACTACGAGCAGTACTTC
clone_size: .; d_call: .; v_call: TRBV18; j_call: TRBJ2-2; cdr3_aa: CASSPGGTDTGELFF; cdr3_nt: TGTGCCAGCTCACCAGGCGGGACAGACACCGGGGAGCTGTTTTTT
clone_size: .; d_call: .; v_call: TRBV19; j_call: TRBJ1-2; cdr3_aa: CASRTDRSYGYTF; cdr3_nt: TGTGCCAGTAGGACCGACAGGAGCTATGGCTACACCTTC
clone_size: once; d_call: .; v_call: TRBV10-3; j_call: TRBJ2-7; cdr3_aa: CAISESVSETSYEQYF; cdr3_nt: TGTGCCATCAGTGAGTCTGTATCCGAGACTAGCTACGAGCAGTACTTC
clone_size: .; d_call: TRBD1; v_call: TRBV28; j_call: TRBJ1-6; cdr3_aa: CASSFRTGAAPLHF; cdr3_nt: TGTGCCAGCAGTTTCCGCACAGGGGCGGCACCCCTCCACTTT
clone_size: .; d_call: TRBD2; v_call: TRBV9; j_call: TRBJ2-7; cdr3_aa: CASSVGLAGSYEQYF; cdr3_nt: TGTGCCAGCAGCGTAGGGTTAGCGGGGTCCTACGAGCAGTACTTC
clone_size: .; d_call: TRBD1; v_call: TRBV19; j_call: TRBJ2-1; cdr3_aa: CASSTGQGKGEQFF; cdr3_nt: TGTGCCAGTAGTACGGGACAGGGCAAAGGTGAGCAGTTCTTC
clone_size: .; d_call: TRBD1; v_call: TRBV29-1; j_call: TRBJ1-5; cdr3_aa: CSVSEQGNQPQHF; cdr3_nt: TGCAGCGTTTCCGAACAGGGGAATCAGCCCCAGCATTTT
clone_size: .; d_call: TRBD2; v_call: TRBV19; j_call: TRBJ2-5; cdr3_aa: CASSIRTSGSPETQYF; cdr3_nt: TGTGCCAGTAGTATTCGGACTAGCGGGAGCCCAGAGACCCAGTACTTC
clone_size: .; d_call: TRBD1; v_call: TRBV12-5; j_call: TRBJ2-2; cdr3_aa: CASGRQGGAGELFF; cdr3_nt: TGTGCTAGTGGCCGACAGGGGGGGGCCGGGGAGCTGTTTTTT
clone_size: .; d_call: .; v_call: TRBV5-1; j_call: TRBJ2-1; cdr3_aa: CASSLDSPDYNEQFF; cdr3_nt: TGCGCCAGCAGCTTGGACAGCCCAGACTACAATGAGCAGTTCTTC
clone_size: .; d_call: .; v_call: TRBV10-2; j_call: TRBJ2-7; cdr3_aa: CASRDQTPTREPYSYEQYF; cdr3_nt: TGCGCCAGCCGAGATCAAACTCCCACGCGGGAACCATACTCCTACGAGCAGTACTTC
clone_size: many; d_call: TRBD1; v_call: TRBV5-4; j_call: TRBJ1-3; cdr3_aa: CASSPGTGGANTIYF; cdr3_nt: TGTGCCAGCAGCCCCGGGACAGGGGGGGCAAACACCATATATTTT
clone_size: .; d_call: .; v_call: TRBV10-2; j_call: TRBJ1-2; cdr3_aa: CASSAGTNYGYTF; cdr3_nt: TGCGCCAGCAGCGCCGGGACTAACTATGGCTACACCTTC
clone_size: once; d_call: TRBD1; v_call: TRBV3-1/TRBV3-2; j_call: TRBJ1-1; cdr3_aa: CASSQVTGGGTEAFF; cdr3_nt: TGTGCCAGCAGCCAAGTTACAGGGGGAGGGACTGAAGCTTTCTTT
clone_size: .; d_call: TRBD2; v_call: TRBV7-6; j_call: TRBJ2-7; cdr3_aa: CASSLAPWTSGSNEQYF; cdr3_nt: TGTGCCAGCAGCTTAGCACCCTGGACTAGCGGGAGTAACGAGCAGTACTTC
clone_size: once; d_call: TRBD1; v_call: TRBV10-2; j_call: TRBJ1-2; cdr3_aa: CASSDRQGGGYTF; cdr3_nt: TGCGCCAGCAGTGACAGACAGGGCGGTGGCTACACCTTC
clone_size: few; d_call: TRBD1; v_call: TRBV27; j_call: TRBJ1-2; cdr3_aa: CASSFGTGHYGYTF; cdr3_nt: TGTGCCAGCAGTTTTGGGACAGGGCACTATGGCTACACCTTC
clone_size: .; d_call: TRBD1; v_call: TRBV28; j_call: TRBJ1-2; cdr3_aa: CASSWSRDSIYGYTF; cdr3_nt: TGTGCCAGCAGCTGGAGCCGGGACAGTATCTATGGCTACACCTTC
clone_size: .; d_call: .; v_call: TRBV7-8; j_call: TRBJ1-5; cdr3_aa: CASSLVFGVPQPQHF; cdr3_nt: TGTGCCAGCAGCTTAGTTTTCGGGGTTCCTCAGCCCCAGCATTTT
clone_size: .; d_call: TRBD1; v_call: TRBV7-8; j_call: TRBJ1-2; cdr3_aa: CASSSPRTGYYGYTF; cdr3_nt: TGTGCCAGCAGCTCCCCTAGGACAGGCTACTATGGCTACACCTTC
clone_size: .; d_call: .; v_call: TRBV29-1; j_call: TRBJ2-1; cdr3_aa: CSVERRRSYNEQFF; cdr3_nt: TGCAGCGTTGAACGCCGGAGGTCCTACAATGAGCAGTTCTTC
clone_size: .; d_call: TRBD2; v_call: TRBV18; j_call: TRBJ2-7; cdr3_aa: CASSALGLAEYEQYF; cdr3_nt: TGTGCCAGCTCAGCCTTGGGACTAGCGGAATACGAGCAGTACTTC
clone_size: .; d_call: TRBD1; v_call: TRBV28; j_call: TRBJ2-7; cdr3_aa: CASSSIQGVNEQYF; cdr3_nt: TGTGCCAGCAGTTCTATACAGGGGGTGAACGAGCAGTACTTC
clone_size: .; d_call: TRBD2; v_call: TRBV5-6; j_call: TRBJ2-1; cdr3_aa: CASSLVTSVYNEQFF; cdr3_nt: TGTGCCAGCAGCTTGGTGACTAGCGTCTATAATGAGCAGTTCTTC
clone_size: .; d_call: TRBD2; v_call: TRBV4-1; j_call: TRBJ2-4; cdr3_aa: CASSQGYRGLAGIAKNIQYF; cdr3_nt: TGCGCCAGCAGCCAAGGCTATCGTGGACTAGCGGGGATAGCCAAAAACATTCAGTACTTC
clone_size: .; d_call: .; v_call: TRBV27; j_call: TRBJ1-6; cdr3_aa: CASKIQGTINSPLHF; cdr3_nt: TGTGCCAGCAAAATACAGGGAACTATAAATTCACCCCTCCACTTT
clone_size: .; d_call: .; v_call: TRBV20-1; j_call: TRBJ1-5; cdr3_aa: CSASSGIRQPQHF; cdr3_nt: TGCAGTGCTAGTTCGGGGATCAGGCAGCCCCAGCATTTT
clone_size: .; d_call: TRBD2; v_call: TRBV13; j_call: TRBJ2-1; cdr3_aa: CASQAQREGNEQFF; cdr3_nt: TGTGCCAGCCAGGCCCAGCGGGAGGGCAATGAGCAGTTCTTC
clone_size: .; d_call: TRBD1; v_call: TRBV19; j_call: TRBJ2-4; cdr3_aa: CASSRWDRGIAKNIQYF; cdr3_nt: TGTGCCAGTAGTCGATGGGACAGGGGCATAGCCAAAAACATTCAGTACTTC
clone_size: .; d_call: .; v_call: TRBV28; j_call: TRBJ1-2; cdr3_aa: CASSPGLVYGYTF; cdr3_nt: TGTGCCAGCAGCCCAGGGTTAGTTTATGGCTACACCTTC
clone_size: .; d_call: .; v_call: TRBV19; j_call: TRBJ2-3; cdr3_aa: CASRGADYTDTQYF; cdr3_nt: TGTGCCAGTAGAGGGGCGGATTACACAGATACGCAGTATTTT
clone_size: .; d_call: TRBD1; v_call: TRBV28; j_call: TRBJ1-4; cdr3_aa: CASRSQGVTEKLFF; cdr3_nt: TGTGCCAGCCGTAGTCAGGGGGTGACTGAAAAACTGTTTTTT
clone_size: .; d_call: TRBD1; v_call: TRBV7-9; j_call: TRBJ1-4; cdr3_aa: CASRPGQGNEKLFF; cdr3_nt: TGTGCCAGCAGACCCGGACAGGGGAACGAAAAACTGTTTTTT
clone_size: .; d_call: .; v_call: TRBV19; j_call: TRBJ1-2; cdr3_aa: CASTPGSYGYTF; cdr3_nt: TGTGCCAGTACGCCGGGGAGCTATGGCTACACCTTC
clone_size: .; d_call: .; v_call: TRBV6-5; j_call: TRBJ1-2; cdr3_aa: CASSYSRGQGYGYTF; cdr3_nt: TGTGCCAGCAGTTACTCGCGCGGGCAGGGGTATGGCTACACCTTC
clone_size: once; d_call: TRBD2; v_call: TRBV29-1; j_call: TRBJ2-1; cdr3_aa: CSVEGAGTSGTGEQFF; cdr3_nt: TGCAGCGTTGAGGGGGCCGGGACTAGCGGGACCGGTGAGCAGTTCTTC
clone_size: once; d_call: TRBD1; v_call: TRBV7-9; j_call: TRBJ1-6; cdr3_aa: CASSLAETGARSPLHF; cdr3_nt: TGTGCCAGCAGCTTAGCCGAAACAGGGGCACGTTCACCCCTCCACTTT
clone_size: .; d_call: .; v_call: TRBV13; j_call: TRBJ2-3; cdr3_aa: CASSLVSSGSTDTQYF; cdr3_nt: TGTGCCAGCAGCTTAGTATCGAGCGGGAGCACAGATACGCAGTATTTT
clone_size: .; d_call: TRBD1; v_call: TRBV3-1/TRBV3-2; j_call: TRBJ1-2; cdr3_aa: CASSQQRSTGVYGYTF; cdr3_nt: TGTGCCAGCAGCCAACAACGCTCAACAGGGGTCTATGGCTACACCTTC
clone_size: .; d_call: .; v_call: TRBV27; j_call: TRBJ2-5; cdr3_aa: CASYPLPRREAQETQYF; cdr3_nt: TGTGCCAGCTATCCTTTACCTCGGCGGGAAGCCCAAGAGACCCAGTACTTC
clone_size: .; d_call: .; v_call: TRBV30; j_call: TRBJ1-4; cdr3_aa: CAWSVLPQGATNEKLFF; cdr3_nt: TGTGCCTGGAGTGTACTCCCCCAGGGCGCAACTAATGAAAAACTGTTTTTT
clone_size: .; d_call: TRBD2; v_call: TRBV5-4; j_call: TRBJ2-1; cdr3_aa: CASSPGLAVNNEQFF; cdr3_nt: TGTGCCAGCAGCCCCGGACTAGCGGTAAACAATGAGCAGTTCTTC
clone_size: .; d_call: TRBD1; v_call: TRBV28; j_call: TRBJ1-5; cdr3_aa: CRVGQGKLGQPQHF; cdr3_nt: TGTAGGGTTGGACAGGGTAAATTAGGGCAGCCCCAGCATTTT